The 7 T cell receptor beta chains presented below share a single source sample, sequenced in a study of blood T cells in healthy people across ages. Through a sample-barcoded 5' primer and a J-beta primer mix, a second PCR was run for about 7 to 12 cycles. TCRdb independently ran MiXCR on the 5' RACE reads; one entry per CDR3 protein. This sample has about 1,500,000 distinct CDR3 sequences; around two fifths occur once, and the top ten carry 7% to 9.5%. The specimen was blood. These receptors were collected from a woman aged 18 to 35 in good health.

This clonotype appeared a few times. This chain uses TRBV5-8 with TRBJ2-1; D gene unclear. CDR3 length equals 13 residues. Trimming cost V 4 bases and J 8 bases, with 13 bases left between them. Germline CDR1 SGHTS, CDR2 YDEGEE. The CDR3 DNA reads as TGTGCCAGCAGCGGGTGGCTGGTAGATGAGCAGTTCTTC. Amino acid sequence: CASSGWLVDEQFF.

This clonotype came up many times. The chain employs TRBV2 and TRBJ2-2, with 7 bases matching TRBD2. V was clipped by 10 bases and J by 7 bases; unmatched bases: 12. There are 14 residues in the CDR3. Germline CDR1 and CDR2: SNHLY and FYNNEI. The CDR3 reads CAILRTRSGGELFF. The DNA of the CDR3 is TGTGCCATCCTAAGGACTAGATCTGGCGGGGAGCTGTTTTTT.

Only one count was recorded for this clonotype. The CDR3 sequence is CASSYGGAGGNEQYF. The CDR3 DNA sequence: TGTGCCAGCAGTTACGGTGGAGCGGGGGGTAACGAGCAGTACTTC. The genes are TRBV6-5 and TRBJ2-5, with 9 positions matching TRBD2. The J call may be in error: the DNA end matches TRBJ2-7 better. Germline V lookup: CDR1 MNHEY, CDR2 SVGAGI. This CDR3 region has 15 residues.

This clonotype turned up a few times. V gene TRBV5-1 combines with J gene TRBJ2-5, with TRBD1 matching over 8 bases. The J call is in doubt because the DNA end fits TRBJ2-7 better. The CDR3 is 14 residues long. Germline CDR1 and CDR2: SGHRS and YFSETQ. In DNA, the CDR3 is TGCGCCAGCAGCCGTACAGGGGGGCCAGCCGAGCAGTACTTC. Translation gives CASSRTGGPAEQYF.

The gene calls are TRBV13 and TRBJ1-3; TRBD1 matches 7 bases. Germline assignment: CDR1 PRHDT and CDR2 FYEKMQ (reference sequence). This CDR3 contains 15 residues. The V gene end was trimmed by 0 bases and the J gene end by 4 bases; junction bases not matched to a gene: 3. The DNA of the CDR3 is TGTGCCAGCAGCTTAGGGGACAGGTCCGGAAACACCATATATTTT. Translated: CASSLGDRSGNTIYF.

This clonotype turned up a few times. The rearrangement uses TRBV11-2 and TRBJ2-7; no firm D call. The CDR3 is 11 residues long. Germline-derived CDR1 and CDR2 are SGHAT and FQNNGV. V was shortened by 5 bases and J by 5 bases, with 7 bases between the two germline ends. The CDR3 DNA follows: TGTGCCAGCAGCCCTCATGACGAGCAGTACTTC. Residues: CASSPHDEQYF.

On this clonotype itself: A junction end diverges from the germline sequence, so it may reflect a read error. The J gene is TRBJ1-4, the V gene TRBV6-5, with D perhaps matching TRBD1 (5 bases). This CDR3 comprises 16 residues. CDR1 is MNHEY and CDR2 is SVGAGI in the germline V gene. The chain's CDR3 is CASSYRTTLTTEKLFF. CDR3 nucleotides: TGTGCCAGCAGTTACCGGACAACACTAACTACTGAAAAACTGTTTTTT.